This TCR beta chain was captured by sequencing in a study of HIV-infected patients and healthy controls (dated 2014 in TCRdb). A note on the overall study: Although they stayed below normal ranges, CD4 counts in 14 of 16 patients rose modestly but significantly after three months of therapy. CD8 counts showed no consistent shift during early therapy, whereas the CD4:CD8 ratio rose slightly. Viral load became undetectable in about 70% of the 16 patients by the second bleed and in all patients after a further year of therapy. Patients lacked overall T-cell lymphocytopenia, and total CDR3 counts per chain did not differ significantly from controls. The question the study tested was whether immune perturbation and reconstitution could be captured by deep TCR repertoire sequencing of small blood samples from HIV patients. The study at large found these results: The apparent post-therapy recovery of the Gini index in HIV-infected patients was not reproduced in size-matched repertoire data. Alpha-chain CDR3s from MAIT cells occurred at high frequency in healthy controls but were severely depleted in HIV+ repertoires. Healthy controls shared more CDR3s between individuals than HIV+ patients, by Jaccard index and by count of highly shared sequences. Healthy control repertoires showed roughly threefold more distinct CDR3s and higher Shannon diversity than untreated HIV+ repertoires. HIV-infected repertoires showed significantly elevated mean Gini indices relative to controls, which possibly reflects oligoclonality. Sequencing depth was restricted by the use of whole blood, which also prevented the dynamics of distinct T-cell subpopulations from being separated. In the samples, alpha-beta chain pairing was left undetermined. Rare events from HIV-infected data received too much weight under size-matching, and comparisons were complicated by unequal numbers of distinct sequences between patients and controls. A major limit on how widely the findings apply, in the view of the authors, was that only sixteen HIV-infected individuals were processed. The observed differences in diversity could not be explained by the slight differences in age and sex profiles between the study cohorts. The study did not determine donor HLA types. Most CMV-associated CDR3s became more frequent during therapy, although their change was not significant, whereas HIV-associated CDR3s showed a significant decrease in frequency. Eight alpha and eight beta V genes showed significantly different mean usage between HIV-infected patients and controls. Only around 3 months of therapy was reflected in the treated samples, a period arguably too short to observe immune reconstitution given low adult thymic output.

Reverse transcription of 400 to 600 ng RNA was performed with SuperScript III using primers directed against the alpha and beta constant regions. Separate libraries for the alpha and beta chains were generated through chain-specific third strand synthesis that incorporated multiplexing indices. The protocol used a single primer pair to amplify all rearrangements within a chain, which avoided primer bias, and attached molecular barcodes to each cDNA molecule. Purified cDNA was joined by T4 RNA Ligase 1 to a 5' RACE adapter carrying a random hexamer and the SP2 sequencing primer site. Second strand synthesis was performed with Phusion polymerase and primed from the SP2 site, and slow temperature ramps were applied to favor optimal annealing. Each molecule's 12-nucleotide barcode consisted of two random hexamer sequences, both added before amplification and joined together. A short first PCR added P5 and P7 adapter elements plus a second index, followed by an approximately 23-cycle amplification PCR with P5s and P7 primers. The libraries went through roughly 28 PCR cycles in total, were quantified on a Qubit, were sized on a Bioanalyzer, and were diluted to 3 to 4 nM. The normalized libraries were sequenced on an Illumina MiSeq using 2 x 250 paired-end kits. Reverse transcription reactions were cleaned up on MinElute columns and eluted into about 9.3 ul Tris-Cl. The adapter ligations were run for 23 hours at 16 degrees C, and AMPure XP beads at a 1:1 ratio were afterwards used to clean them. Per the authors' processing: A modified Decombinator that output V, J, insert and barcode information was used to process the demultiplexed FASTQ files. Any sequence that shared a barcode yet differed from the dominant sequence was discarded as an error, and the number of original cDNA molecules was estimated by counting barcodes clustered at Levenshtein distance 3. The R packages ineq, vegan, igraph and RCytoscape were used for downstream analyses, with IMGT nomenclature and CDR3 definitions applied. The authors computed V gene usage over distinct sequences and counted each TCR a single time to avoid skew from clonal expansion. Whenever two unique CDR3 amino acid sequences within a donor differed by a single Levenshtein edit, similarity networks linked them. Published HIV-specific CDR3s (approximately 100 alpha, 702 beta) and CMV-specific CDR3s (about twelve alpha, 253 beta) were assembled and queried against the repertoires. It was shown by random subsampling to size-matched repertoires that the decreased diversity of patients was not caused by their lower sequence numbers. The raw public reads went through TCRdb reprocessing: fastp at Q25, MiXCR clone calling, in-frame beta chains kept. Each CDR3 protein appears once, grouped with its most common genes and DNA. These V and J calls derive from TCRdb rather than the authors' analysis. This sample gives approximately 8,700 distinct CDR3 sequences in total; 8.7% of them show up just once. The ten most abundant clones make up approximately 23% of the sample.

V and J lose 2 bases and 0 bases, and a span of 11 bases separates them. Looking up the germline V gene yields CDR1 MNHNS and CDR2 SASEGT. Inclusive of the bounding cysteine and phenylalanine, the CDR3 is 16 residues long. Only CDR3 DNA is held: 48 bases, read in frame from base 1. Follow-up blood was drawn from HIV-infected patients roughly three months, about 14 weeks, after the initiation of antiretroviral therapy. Whole blood was used without cell fractionation, so all unsorted peripheral T cells were reflected in the repertoire. For RNA extraction, 2.5 ml of peripheral blood was drawn into Tempus tubes. Enrollment excluded patients who had febrile or AIDS-related illness, tumors, hepatitis B or C coinfection, immunomodulatory therapy, recent vaccination or treatment interruptions. Residual genomic DNA was removed with the TURBO-DNase kit and globin mRNA was depleted with GLOBINclear. This clonotype was detected many times. This clone's antigen is unknown. Per-base qualities were not stored, and no clone one base away is much larger.

The sequences come from blood, collected during antiretroviral therapy. The source of this sequence is an adult with HIV infection. The rearranged chain carries TRBV6-1 and TRBJ1-3, and perhaps TRBD1 as D gene, on 5 matching bases. Read as DNA, the sequence is TGTGCCAGCAGTGAACGGTCAGGGCGCTCTGGAAACACCATATATTTT. Its translation reads: CASSERSGRSGNTIYF.